The rows below give T cell receptor beta chains drawn from one sample of a study of CD8 T cells in ankylosing spondylitis. TCRdb reprocessed the 5' RACE reads with MiXCR, giving one entry per CDR3 protein. The table lists about 42,000 distinct CDR3 sequences, roughly 2.5% of them singletons, with around 4.5% in the top ten. Sequences were obtained from blood, either unsorted or a sorted T cell fraction (not recorded which). These receptor sequences come from a male donor with ankylosing spondylitis or in good health (not recorded which). Each CDR3 is given with its conserved first and last residue. Expanded clones get a size class; other rows say once, few or many, or leave the size out.

j_call | clone_size | v_call | cdr3_aa
TRBJ2-3 | - | TRBV9 | CASSVGTASSTDTQYF
TRBJ2-2 | many | TRBV9 | CASSVDPTGYTGELFF
TRBJ2-2 | many | TRBV21-1 | CASSNPVAAGVTGELFF
TRBJ2-7 | many | TRBV9 | CASSTSGSYSYEQYF
TRBJ2-1 | few | TRBV9 | CASSTGQRNNEQFF
TRBJ2-1 | many | TRBV9 | CASSVVPAGGDEQFF
TRBJ2-5 | many | TRBV9 | CASSVVGETQYF
TRBJ2-1 | many | TRBV9 | CASSRQGTNEQFF
TRBJ1-1 | many | TRBV9 | CASSGTTSLDTEAFF
TRBJ2-2 | many | TRBV9 | CASSAVAGGYSGELFF
TRBJ2-1 | many | TRBV9 | CASSVVGIHNEQFF
TRBJ2-5 | many | TRBV9 | CASSASSGSQETQYF
TRBJ2-5 | few | TRBV9 | CASSPTSGERQETQYF
TRBJ2-2 | many | TRBV9 | CASSVDRDGELFF
TRBJ2-3 | many | TRBV9 | CASSVAGQGEDTQYF
TRBJ1-3 | many | TRBV9 | CASSAGTRSGNTIYF
TRBJ2-3 | many | TRBV9 | CASTSATDTQYF
TRBJ2-2 | many | TRBV9 | CASRGQEVGELFF
TRBJ2-7 | many | TRBV9 | CASSPGSGLSYEQYF
TRBJ2-7 | many | TRBV9 | CASSARDRYYEQYF
TRBJ2-5 | many | TRBV9 | CASSIQTGETQYF
TRBJ2-2 | many | TRBV9 | CASSRTGTNTGELFF
TRBJ1-2 | many | TRBV9 | CASSVSGRYGGYTF